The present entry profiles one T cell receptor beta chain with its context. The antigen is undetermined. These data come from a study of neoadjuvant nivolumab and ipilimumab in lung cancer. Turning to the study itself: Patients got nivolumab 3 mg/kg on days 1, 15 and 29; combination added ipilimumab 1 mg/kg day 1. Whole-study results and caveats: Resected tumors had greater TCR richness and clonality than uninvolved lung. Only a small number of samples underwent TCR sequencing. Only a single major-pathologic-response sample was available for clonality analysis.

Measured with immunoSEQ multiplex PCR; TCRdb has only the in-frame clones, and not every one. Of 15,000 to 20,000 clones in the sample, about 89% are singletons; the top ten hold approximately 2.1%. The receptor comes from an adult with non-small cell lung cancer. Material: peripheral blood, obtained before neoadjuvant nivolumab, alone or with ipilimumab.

The CDR3 coding sequence is TGTGCCAGCAGCGTAAGGGCAGGGGTAGGCACTGAAGCTTTCTTT. Translating gives CASSVRAGVGTEAFF. The V and J genes are TRBV9 and TRBJ1-1, with D possibly matching TRBD1 (6 bases). V lost 1 base, J lost 4 bases, and 14 bases lay in between. The germline V gene encodes CDR1 SGDLS and CDR2 YYNGEE. The CDR3 is 15 residues long.